This T cell receptor beta chain was captured in a study of shared T cell receptors in the human thymus. The CDR3 sequence is 13 residues long. Germline lookup yields CDR1 LGHNA and CDR2 YSLEER. V shed 1 base and J shed 5 bases, with 9 bases lying between them. Method: immunoSEQ multiplex PCR; TCRdb's copy keeps in-frame clones and lacks some. This sample has about 400,000 clones, with around 93% found just once. This chain uses TRBV4-3 with TRBJ2-7, with D unclear. The sequenced material came from thymocytes. The source is a human donor. CDR3 region: CASSQGRRDEQYF. DNA of the CDR3: TGCGCCAGCAGCCAAGGACGCCGTGACGAGCAGTACTTC.